This T cell receptor beta chain is from a study of blood T cell repertoires in COVID-19. Study-level background: From T cells, B-cell-depleted T cells, or PBMCs came the material, which was cDNA or gDNA.

Under the authors' procedure: Estimation of nucleated cell counts relied on the amplification of reference gene primers. Only in-frame clones appear in the TCRdb table, and some are missing; sequencing was by immunoSEQ multiplex PCR. V and J calls and clone size are as listed in that table; D and trimming were resolved from the DNA. The profile shows around 380,000 clones, approximately 80% of them singletons. Sequencing input: peripheral blood. This TCR was recovered from a human donor with acute or convalescent COVID-19. The donor label of this sample is uncertain.

CDR3 protein: CAWGQGRSPLHF. The DNA of the CDR3 is TGTGCCTGGGGACAGGGTCGATCACCCCTCCACTTT. This sequence joins TRBV30 and TRBJ1-6; 8 bases line up with TRBD1. The V gene's germline CDR1 is GTSNPN and CDR2 SVGIG (reference sequence). This CDR3 spans 12 amino acids. V was clipped by 5 bases and J by 10 bases; unmatched bases: 4.